This T cell receptor beta chain is from a study of vaccination effects on CD4 cells after COVID-19. At the end of approximately 10 days of culture, CD4+ T cells were isolated. The individual was infected with SARS-CoV-2 between March and December 2020, as confirmed by PCR. The vaccine given was either BNT162b2 or mRNA-1273, in two doses. The CDR3 consists of 17 residues. Germline values: CDR1 SGHDT, CDR2 YYEEEE. V shed 4 bases, J shed 7 bases, and the junction held 13 bases outside the gene matches. As concerns this clone: No antigen is known for it.

Libraries were prepared by immunoSEQ multiplex PCR; TCRdb keeps only in-frame clonotypes and omits some of them. The table has 35,000 to 45,000 clones, more than 65% seen once; the top ten hold around 3.3%. The chain couples TRBV5-6 to TRBJ1-6; TRBD1 matches 8 bases. Sequenced here: CD4+ T cells from PBMCs cultured without peptide, sampled after COVID-19 vaccination. This receptor was identified in a human donor who had a prior SARS-CoV-2 infection. The CDR3 DNA sequence: TGTGCCAGCAGCCAAGGAAGGCTAACAGGGGGGAATTCACCCCTCCACTTT. Its translation is CASSQGRLTGGNSPLHF.